Following are 24 T cell receptor beta chains from one sample sequenced in a study of T cells expressing NK-cell markers. From the 5' RACE reads, TCRdb lists one entry per CDR3 protein and no DNA. The sample table includes more than 90,000 distinct CDR3 sequences. Specimen: blood T cells: a sorted CD56 or NKG2C T cell subset, CD4+ or CD8+ T cells, or bulk PBMC T cells (not recorded which). The origin of the receptors is a woman between 18 and 69 years old in good health.

The chain recombines TRBV2 with TRBJ2-1; TCRdb gives TRBD2 as the D gene, but with no DNA this cannot be confirmed. The CDR3 is made up of 13 amino acids. Germline assignment: CDR1 SNHLY and CDR2 FYNNEI. The CDR3: CAGTSGRNNEQFF.

V is TRBV4-2 and J is TRBJ1-2; absent DNA, TCRdb's TRBD1 call cannot be checked. The germline V gene has CDR1 LGHNA and CDR2 YNFKEQ. The CDR3 loop spans 15 amino acids. This CDR3 is CASSQDLSGAYGYTF.

The V and J genes are TRBV27 and TRBJ2-7; without DNA, the TCRdb call of TRBD1 cannot be checked. Looked up from germline, CDR1 is MNHEY and CDR2 is SMNVEV (reference sequence). This CDR3 is built from 14 residues. The chain's CDR3 is CASSLSIRGNEQYF.

This chain connects TRBV7-9 to TRBJ2-1. Per germline, CDR1 SEHNR and CDR2 FQNEAQ (reference sequence). The CDR3 contains 15 residues. CDR3 sequence: CASSVGPTRSNEQFF.

The rearrangement links TRBV19 to TRBJ2-1. This CDR3 contains 16 residues. The germline V gene has CDR1 LNHDA and CDR2 SQIVND (reference sequence). The CDR3 loop is CASSKSSGGSYNEQFF.

The chain links TRBV19 to TRBJ2-1; the TRBD2 assignment by TCRdb is unverifiable without DNA. The germline CDR1 and CDR2 sequences are LNHDA and SQIVND (reference sequence). The CDR3 covers 15 residues. CDR3 region: CASSTPSGGRNEQFF.

V usage is TRBV18 and J usage is TRBJ2-2; absent DNA, TCRdb's TRBD1 call cannot be checked. The germline CDR1 and CDR2 sequences are KGHSH and LQKENI. The CDR3 has 13 amino acids. This chain's CDR3 is CASSPSPVGELFF.

This chain uses TRBV29-1 with TRBJ2-5; TCRdb picks TRBD1, but there is no DNA to check that call. The germline CDR1 and CDR2 sequences are SQVTM and ANQGSEA. This CDR3 has 14 residues. CDR3 loop: CSVPPGPGQETQYF.

The chain combines TRBV7-3 with TRBJ2-2. The CDR3 extends over 13 amino acids. Germline lookup yields CDR1 SGHTA and CDR2 FQGTGA. The CDR3 reads CASSLDATGELFF. Variable domain in full (rest from reference TRBV7-3 and TRBJ2-2): GAGVSQTPSNKVTEKGKYVELRCDPISGHTALYWYRQSLGQGPEFLIYFQGTGAADDSGLPNDRFFAVRPEGSVSTLKIQRTERGDSAVYLCASSLDATGELFFGEGSRLTVL.

The chain is built from TRBV10-3 and TRBJ2-7; TCRdb indicates TRBD2, and absent DNA this call remains unverified. This CDR3 has 13 amino acids. Germline V gene data show CDR1 as ENHRY and CDR2 as SYGVKD. Here the CDR3 reads CAILAGETYEQYF.

The chain couples TRBV20-1 to TRBJ2-1. The CDR3 has 15 amino acids. Per the germline V gene, CDR1 is DFQATT and CDR2 is SNEGSKA (reference sequence). The CDR3 sequence: CSARDQGSSYNEQFF.

The chain recombines TRBV27 with TRBJ1-3. CDR1 and CDR2 (germline): MNHEY, SMNVEV (reference sequence). The length of the CDR3 is 14 residues. The CDR3 loop reads CASSLQGSGNTIYF.

This CDR3 reads CASSLDALARSYEQYF. This chain links TRBV7-2 with TRBJ2-7; TCRdb's D gene call, TRBD2, goes unchecked for lack of DNA. The CDR3 contains 16 residues. CDR1 and CDR2 (germline): SGHTA, FQGNSA.

The CDR3 reads CATSDFPSGSDNEQFF. The V and J genes are TRBV24-1 and TRBJ2-1; TCRdb's assignment of TRBD2 cannot be checked, as there is no DNA. This CDR3 spans 16 amino acids. Germline V gene lookup returns CDR1 KGHDR and CDR2 SFDVKD.

The V and J genes are TRBV5-1 and TRBJ2-7; TCRdb's D call of TRBD1 is untestable without DNA. The germline V gene encodes CDR1 SGHRS and CDR2 YFSETQ. The CDR3 is 13 amino acids. CDR3 amino acids: CASSFAGVSEQYF.

The chain is built from TRBV18 and TRBJ2-3; checking the TCRdb D call of TRBD1 is not possible without DNA. CDR3 length: 14 amino acids. Germline V lookup: CDR1 KGHSH, CDR2 LQKENI. The CDR3 sequence: CASSPPRVTDTQYF.

V usage is TRBV19 and J usage is TRBJ2-1. The CDR3 length is 15 residues. Per germline, CDR1 LNHDA and CDR2 SQIVND (reference sequence). CDR3 in amino acids: CASSSTVSSYNEQFF.

J is TRBJ2-7 and V is TRBV4-3; TCRdb selects TRBD1, and the lack of DNA leaves this call unchecked. This CDR3 has 15 residues. Germline CDR1 LGHNA, CDR2 YSLEER. The CDR3 sequence: CASSQVGTGDYEQYF.

V is TRBV6-1 and J is TRBJ2-3. CDR1 and CDR2 from the germline V gene are MNHNS and SASEGT. This CDR3 has 13 residues. The CDR3 is CASMKGVTDTQYF.

This chain uses TRBV7-2 with TRBJ2-5; as DNA is missing, the TRBD2 call by TCRdb cannot be tested. CDR3 length: 15 residues. Germline lookup yields CDR1 SGHTA and CDR2 FQGNSA. The CDR3 reads CASSPGTLNQETQYF. The full variable domain, in which reference TRBV7-2 and TRBJ2-5 provide the parts outside the CDR3, is GAGVSQSPSNKVTEKGKDVELRCDPISGHTALYWYRQSLGQGLEFLIYFQGNSAPDKSGLPSDRFSAERTGGSVSTLTIQRTQQEDSAVYLCASSPGTLNQETQYFGPGTRLLVL.

The chain couples TRBV7-9 to TRBJ2-1. The CDR3 runs to 15 residues. The germline CDR1 and CDR2 sequences are SEHNR and FQNEAQ (reference sequence). Here the CDR3 reads CASTLTQDSYNEQFF.

J is TRBJ1-1 and V is TRBV5-4. From germline, CDR1 is SGHNT and CDR2 YYREEE (reference sequence). This CDR3 has 16 residues. The CDR3 is CASSLGGEELNTEAFF.

The rearrangement uses TRBV12-3 or TRBV12-4 and TRBJ2-1; the D gene TCRdb calls, TRBD1, cannot be checked with no DNA. The CDR3 sequence is 16 residues long. Here the CDR3 reads CASSRPGQVPRNEQFF.

The chain's CDR3 is CASEGGPYEQYF. The chain is built from TRBV19 and TRBJ2-7; TCRdb's D gene call, TRBD2, goes unchecked for lack of DNA. This CDR3 contains 12 residues. Germline values: CDR1 LNHDA, CDR2 SQIVND (reference sequence).